These 18 T cell receptor beta chains originate from one sample sequenced in a study of cytomegalovirus exposure and HLA in healthy donors. PCR was performed using 60 Vbeta and 13 Jbeta primers. TCRdb's table, derived via immunoSEQ multiplex PCR, lists solely in-frame clones and lacks some. The sample consists of 120,000 or so clones, 17% of them appearing once. Sample: PBMCs. The receptors were sampled from a female donor in good health and CMV-seropositive.

The chain uses TRBV27 and TRBJ2-5; 8 bases are a match to TRBD1. This CDR3 region has 15 residues. The V and J ends lost 8 bases and 5 bases, in that order; junction bases with no gene match: 13. Germline V gene sequence: CDR1 MNHEY, CDR2 SMNVEV (reference sequence). The CDR3 DNA is TGTGCCAGCCAATTCAAGGGGAACAGGGGGGAGACCCAGTACTTC. Its translation is CASQFKGNRGETQYF.

There are a few counts of this clone. This chain's CDR3 is CASSLGVMNEQFF. CDR3 DNA sequence: TGCGCCAGCAGCTTGGGCGTTATGAATGAGCAGTTCTTC. The chain joins TRBV5-1 to TRBJ2-1; D is uncertain. CDR3 length: 13 amino acids. The ends were cut back, 0 bases at V and 7 bases at J, with 8 bases in the middle. Germline V lookup: CDR1 SGHRS, CDR2 YFSETQ.

This clone was detected a few times. V and J are TRBV2 and TRBJ1-3; 7 positions match TRBD1. J was trimmed by 4 bases and V by 5 bases; bases with no gene match: 5. Germline lookup yields CDR1 SNHLY and CDR2 FYNNEI. The CDR3 consists of 14 residues. CDR3 amino acids: CASSRGQPGNTIYF. The CDR3 coding sequence is TGTGCCAGCAGTCGGGGACAGCCAGGAAACACCATATATTTT.

This chain uses TRBV6-5 with TRBJ1-4, with a tentative D call TRBD1 (6 bases). The CDR3 consists of 15 residues. Germline V CDR1 and CDR2: MNHEY, SVGAGI. V gave up 6 bases and J gave up 7 bases, with 18 bases separating them. CDR3 nucleotide sequence: TGTGCCAGCAGCTCACAGGGATTTGGGCGTGAAAAACTGTTTTTT. This encodes CASSSQGFGREKLFF.

The chain combines TRBV9 with TRBJ2-3; 12 bases match TRBD2. The junction had 8 bases not matched to a gene; V was cut back by 3 bases and J by 9 bases. This CDR3 spans 15 amino acids. The germline V gene has CDR1 SGDLS and CDR2 YYNGEE. The CDR3 loop is CASSAAGTSGLTQYF. Written as DNA, the CDR3 is TGTGCCAGCAGCGCTGCCGGGACTAGCGGGTTAACGCAGTATTTT.

The chain uses TRBV6-5 and TRBJ2-3, with a weak D call TRBD2 (7 bases). CDR3 length equals 14 residues. The V gene lost 6 bases and the J gene lost 1 base, with 11 bases spanning the gap. Germline V lookup: CDR1 MNHEY, CDR2 SVGAGI. Here the CDR3 DNA reads TGTGCCAGCAGACGAGGGGGGGGCACAGATACGCAGTATTTT. It is translated as CASRRGGGTDTQYF.

The sample holds a few counts of this clone. CDR3 amino acids: CASSSTLQGGGSGANVLTF. The CDR3 DNA follows: TGTGCCAGCAGTTCTACCTTACAGGGGGGGGGCTCTGGGGCCAACGTCCTGACTTTC. The rearrangement links TRBV7-9 to TRBJ2-6; D may be TRBD1 (8 bases). The CDR3 loop spans 19 amino acids. CDR1 and CDR2 from the germline V gene are SEHNR and FQNEAQ (reference sequence). The V end lost 6 bases, the J end lost 0 bases, and 21 bases lay between the germline ends.

In this sample, this clone turned up a few times. The V call is TRBV2, the J call TRBJ1-1, with TRBD1 identical over 8 bases. This CDR3 is built from 15 residues. Germline V gene data show CDR1 as SNHLY and CDR2 as FYNNEI. V lost 10 bases to trimming and J lost 1 base; unmatched junction nucleotides: 11. This chain's CDR3 is CAKPSRQGKNTEAFF. The CDR3 DNA reads TGTGCCAAACCTAGCCGACAGGGGAAGAACACTGAAGCTTTCTTT.

This clone turned up a few times. The chain couples TRBV27 to TRBJ2-5, with 7 bases fitting TRBD1. This CDR3 contains 15 residues. Germline V gives CDR1 MNHEY, CDR2 SMNVEV (reference sequence). The junction had 16 bases not matched to a gene; V was cut back by 5 bases and J by 10 bases. The CDR3 nucleotides are TGTGCCAGCAGTCCCCGACAGGGAGTGGGCTGGGACCAGTACTTC. Translated, it gives CASSPRQGVGWDQYF.

The chain uses TRBV5-8 and TRBJ2-3, with 12 bases matching TRBD2. Germline V gene lookup returns CDR1 SGHTS and CDR2 YDEGEE. After removal of 0 bases from V and 9 bases from J, the junction contained 8 bases not matched to a gene. CDR3 length: 16 amino acids. CDR3 residues: CASSLATSGRSYTQYF. CDR3 nucleotides: TGTGCCAGCAGCTTGGCCACTAGCGGGAGGAGCTACACGCAGTATTTT.

This clone was seen a few times. The CDR3: CASRPTIRGRRQPQHF. The CDR3 DNA reads TGTGCCAGCAGACCGACAATTAGGGGGCGCAGGCAGCCCCAGCATTTT. The gene calls are TRBV9 and TRBJ1-5, with 7 bases aligning to TRBD1. V lost 5 bases, J lost 7 bases, and 15 bases stayed unmatched. Germline V gene sequence: CDR1 SGDLS, CDR2 YYNGEE. The CDR3 spans 16 residues.

The gene calls are TRBV4-3 and TRBJ2-7, with a tentative D call TRBD1 (5 bases). Trimming removed 0 bases from V and 1 base from J, with 10 bases in between. The length of the CDR3 is 15 residues. The germline gives CDR1 LGHNA, CDR2 YSLEER. CDR3 nucleotide sequence: TGCGCCAGCAGCCAAGATTGGCGACAGTCCTACGAGCAGTACTTC. This encodes CASSQDWRQSYEQYF.

V and J are TRBV5-6 and TRBJ1-2; no firm D call. Deletions cut 0 bases from V and 0 bases from J, with 21 bases between. The CDR3 sequence is 19 residues long. CDR1 and CDR2 (germline): SGHDT, YYEEEE. The DNA of the CDR3 is TGTGCCAGCAGCTTGGCCCCCAGGTTCGCAGATCGAGCTAACTATGGCTACACCTTC. It specifies CASSLAPRFADRANYGYTF.

V is TRBV7-2 and J is TRBJ1-2, with a tentative D call TRBD1 (6 bases). This CDR3 region has 12 residues. Germline V gene sequence: CDR1 SGHTA, CDR2 FQGNSA. V was pared by 5 bases and J by 14 bases, with 18 bases between. CDR3 in DNA: TGTGCCAGCAGCCAGACTCCGGGACACCCAACCTTC. Amino acid sequence: CASSQTPGHPTF.

Only a few counts were recorded for this clone. The rearrangement uses TRBV5-6 and TRBJ2-7; possibly TRBD1 for D (6 bases). The germline gives CDR1 SGHDT, CDR2 YYEEEE. This CDR3 contains 14 residues. Trimming took off 1 base at V and 6 bases at J, with 14 bases between the two ends. As DNA, the CDR3 is TGTGCCAGCAGCTTGTTTACAGGGATGAGCGAGCAGTACTTC. Residues: CASSLFTGMSEQYF.

J is TRBJ2-6 and V is TRBV4-1; 7 nucleotides match TRBD1. Germline CDR1 is MGHRA and CDR2 is YSYEKL. CDR3 size: 13 residues. Unmatched junction bases numbered 8, after V lost 3 bases and J lost 15 bases. The CDR3 DNA reads as TGCGCCAGCAGCCATTCAACTACAGGGGACCTGACTTTC. This gives the protein CASSHSTTGDLTF.

The CDR3 coding sequence is TGTGCCAGCAGCGATAGGAGTAGCACAGATACGCAGTATTTT. Residues: CASSDRSSTDTQYF. This chain connects TRBV9 to TRBJ2-3; D gene unclear. The germline V and J ends were trimmed by 3 bases and 0 bases, with 8 bases remaining between them. This CDR3 comprises 14 residues. Germline V gene lookup returns CDR1 SGDLS and CDR2 YYNGEE.

This clone was found a few times. The chain links TRBV2 to TRBJ1-6; 10 bases are a match to TRBD1. The junction had 3 bases not matched to a gene; V was cut back by 9 bases and J by 7 bases. This CDR3 has 13 amino acids. Per the germline V gene, CDR1 is SNHLY and CDR2 is FYNNEI. The CDR3 nucleotides read TGTGCCAGGGGGACAGGGGTAAATTCACCCCTCCACTTT. Protein sequence: CARGTGVNSPLHF.